This is a list of T cell receptor beta chains from one sample in a study of CD8 T cells in Susac syndrome. Each CDR3 protein gets one entry after TCRdb re-called the immunoSEQ multiplex PCR reads with MiXCR. Of approximately 120,000 distinct CDR3 sequences listed, 90% to 95% are singletons. Source material: CD8+ T cells from PBMCs. Every receptor here comes from a human donor with Susac syndrome. CDR3s include the opening cysteine and the closing phenylalanine or tryptophan. A D gene is named only where the DNA matches it firmly. A row's size may be missing; if present it is once, few, many or a size class.

length: 16
J: TRBJ2-2
size: .
D: TRBD1
V: TRBV6-2/TRBV6-3
CDR3: CASSYDRGSSWRELFF
DNA: TGTGCCAGCAGTTACGACAGGGGGTCATCATGGCGGGAGCTGTTTTTT

length: 16
J: TRBJ2-3
size: .
D: TRBD2
V: TRBV4-3
CDR3: CASSQDEGLAGDTQYF
DNA: TGCGCCAGCAGCCAAGACGAAGGACTAGCGGGAGATACGCAGTATTTT

length: 18
J: TRBJ2-7
size: .
D: TRBD2
V: TRBV19
CDR3: CASSISRGRAPTNYEQYF
DNA: TGTGCCAGTAGTATTAGTCGCGGGAGGGCCCCAACCAACTACGAGCAGTACTTC

length: 18
J: TRBJ2-1
size: .
D: .
V: TRBV12-3/TRBV12-4
CDR3: CASSPTLYGGGSYNEQFF
DNA: TGTGCCAGCAGTCCTACCCTTTATGGGGGCGGGTCCTACAATGAGCAGTTCTTC

length: 14
J: TRBJ2-3
size: .
D: .
V: TRBV9
CDR3: CASSEAGNADTQYF
DNA: TGTGCCAGCAGCGAGGCAGGTAACGCAGATACGCAGTATTTT

length: 15
J: TRBJ2-1
size: .
D: .
V: TRBV19
CDR3: CASSIDRPRNNEQFF
DNA: TGTGCCAGTAGTATAGACAGGCCGAGGAACAATGAGCAGTTCTTC

length: 14
J: TRBJ2-2
size: .
D: .
V: TRBV24-1
CDR3: CATSPDTNTGELFF
DNA: TGTGCCACCAGTCCGGACACGAACACCGGGGAGCTGTTTTTT

length: 12
J: TRBJ2-7
size: .
D: .
V: TRBV7-9
CDR3: CASSLGPNEQYF
DNA: TGTGCCAGCAGCTTAGGACCCAACGAGCAGTACTTC

length: 20
J: TRBJ2-2
size: once
D: TRBD1
V: TRBV29-1
CDR3: CSVKSPGAGGERGATGELFF
DNA: TGCAGCGTTAAGTCCCCCGGTGCAGGGGGCGAGAGGGGTGCAACCGGGGAGCTGTTTTTT

length: 13
J: TRBJ2-7
size: .
D: .
V: TRBV28
CDR3: CASSLLDTYEQYF
DNA: TGTGCCAGCAGTTTATTGGACACCTACGAGCAGTACTTC

length: 12
J: TRBJ2-2
size: .
D: .
V: TRBV6-2/TRBV6-3
CDR3: CASSLDSGELFF
DNA: TGTGCCAGCAGTTTAGACTCCGGGGAGCTGTTTTTT

length: 15
J: TRBJ2-2
size: .
D: TRBD1
V: TRBV15
CDR3: CATSHGTGATGELFF
DNA: TGTGCCACCAGCCATGGGACAGGGGCCACCGGGGAGCTGTTTTTT

length: 14
J: TRBJ1-1
size: .
D: .
V: TRBV20-1
CDR3: CSGDAGTPNTEAFF
DNA: TGCAGTGGGGACGCGGGGACACCGAACACTGAAGCTTTCTTT

length: 14
J: TRBJ2-2
size: .
D: .
V: TRBV5-1
CDR3: CASSLDQNTGELFF
DNA: TGCGCCAGCAGCTTGGACCAAAACACCGGGGAGCTGTTTTTT

length: 13
J: TRBJ2-5
size: .
D: .
V: TRBV20-1
CDR3: CSARDLGGETQYF
DNA: TGCAGTGCTAGAGATTTGGGGGGAGAGACCCAGTACTTC

length: 11
J: TRBJ2-7
size: few
D: .
V: TRBV7-9
CDR3: CASSFAYEQYF
DNA: TGTGCCAGCAGCTTCGCCTACGAGCAGTACTTC

length: 12
J: TRBJ2-3
size: .
D: .
V: TRBV11-2
CDR3: CASSQGRDTQYF
DNA: TGTGCCAGCAGCCAGGGGAGGGATACGCAGTATTTT

length: 16
J: TRBJ2-1
size: .
D: .
V: TRBV4-3
CDR3: CASSREGDKAYNEQFF
DNA: TGCGCCAGCAGCCGAGAGGGGGACAAGGCCTACAATGAGCAGTTCTTC

length: 18
J: TRBJ1-1
size: .
D: .
V: TRBV7-9
CDR3: CASSLHHVGQGRNTEAFF
DNA: TGTGCCAGCAGCTTACACCACGTGGGGCAGGGTCGGAACACTGAAGCTTTCTTT

length: 13
J: TRBJ1-5
size: .
D: .
V: TRBV2
CDR3: CASSEGARQPQHF
DNA: TGTGCCAGCAGTGAGGGGGCACGGCAGCCCCAGCATTTT

length: 14
J: TRBJ2-5
size: .
D: TRBD1
V: TRBV12-3/TRBV12-4
CDR3: CASSPTGGIETQYF
DNA: TGTGCCAGCAGTCCTACAGGGGGGATAGAGACCCAGTACTTC

length: 16
J: TRBJ2-2
size: .
D: .
V: TRBV30
CDR3: CAWSVYRAVIPGELFF
DNA: TGTGCCTGGAGCGTATACAGGGCGGTGATACCCGGGGAGCTGTTTTTT

length: 15
J: TRBJ2-3
size: .
D: .
V: TRBV27
CDR3: CASSLFAAFTDTQYF
DNA: TGTGCCAGCAGTTTATTTGCGGCCTTCACAGATACGCAGTATTTT

length: 13
J: TRBJ2-7
size: once
D: .
V: TRBV27
CDR3: CASSITDSYEQYF
DNA: TGTGCCAGCAGTATCACGGACAGCTACGAGCAGTACTTC

length: 14
J: TRBJ1-4
size: .
D: .
V: TRBV18
CDR3: CASSLRGMGEKLFF
DNA: TGTGCCAGCTCACTCAGGGGAATGGGTGAAAAACTGTTTTTT

length: 14
J: TRBJ2-7
size: .
D: .
V: TRBV7-7
CDR3: CASSLSGESYEQYF
DNA: TGTGCTAGCAGCTTATCCGGGGAGTCCTACGAGCAGTACTTC

length: 15
J: TRBJ2-6
size: .
D: .
V: TRBV12-5
CDR3: CASGLDISGANVLTF
DNA: TGTGCTAGTGGTTTGGACATCTCTGGGGCCAACGTCCTGACTTTC

length: 15
J: TRBJ2-3
size: .
D: .
V: TRBV27
CDR3: CASTVRGLDTDTQYF
DNA: TGTGCCAGCACCGTAAGGGGTCTAGACACAGATACGCAGTATTTT

length: 14
J: TRBJ1-1
size: .
D: .
V: TRBV20-1
CDR3: CSARDSRENTEAFF
DNA: TGCAGTGCTAGAGATTCGAGGGAGAACACTGAAGCTTTCTTT

length: 14
J: TRBJ1-4
size: .
D: .
V: TRBV3-1
CDR3: CASSLTSGPEKLFF
DNA: TGTGCCAGCAGCCTGACTTCGGGACCCGAAAAACTGTTTTTT

length: 15
J: TRBJ2-3
size: .
D: .
V: TRBV14
CDR3: CASSQTLARTDTQYF
DNA: TGTGCCAGCAGCCAAACGTTAGCCCGCACAGATACGCAGTATTTT

length: 13
J: TRBJ1-5
size: .
D: .
V: TRBV7-7
CDR3: CASSQGVGQPQHF
DNA: TGTGCTAGCAGCCAAGGGGTCGGACAGCCCCAGCATTTT

length: 11
J: TRBJ2-4
size: .
D: .
V: TRBV6-5
CDR3: CASSDGNIQYF
DNA: TGTGCCAGCAGTGACGGGAACATTCAGTACTTC